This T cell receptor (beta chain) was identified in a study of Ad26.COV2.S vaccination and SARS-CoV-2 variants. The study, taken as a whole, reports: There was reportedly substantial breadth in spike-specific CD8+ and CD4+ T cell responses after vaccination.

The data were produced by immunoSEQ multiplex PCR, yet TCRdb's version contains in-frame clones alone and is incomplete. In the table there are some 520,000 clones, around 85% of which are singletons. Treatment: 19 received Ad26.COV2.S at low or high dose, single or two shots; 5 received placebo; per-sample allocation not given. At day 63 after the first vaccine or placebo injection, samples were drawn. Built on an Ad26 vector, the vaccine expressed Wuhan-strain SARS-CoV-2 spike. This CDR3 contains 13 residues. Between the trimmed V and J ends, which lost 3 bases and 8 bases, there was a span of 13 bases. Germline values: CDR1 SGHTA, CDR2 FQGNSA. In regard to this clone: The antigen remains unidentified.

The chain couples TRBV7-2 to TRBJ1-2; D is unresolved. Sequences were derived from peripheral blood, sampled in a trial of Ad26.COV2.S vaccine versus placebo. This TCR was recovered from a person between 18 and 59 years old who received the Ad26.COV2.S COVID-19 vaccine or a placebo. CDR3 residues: CASSFRQAKGYTF. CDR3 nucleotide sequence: TGTGCCAGCAGCTTTCGGCAGGCGAAAGGCTACACCTTC.